This is a list of T cell receptor beta chains from one sample in a study of CD8 T cells in ankylosing spondylitis. TCRdb ran MiXCR on the 5' RACE reads and lists one entry per CDR3 protein. This sample has about 160,000 distinct CDR3 sequences, with about 18% found just once. The sequenced sample consisted of blood, either unsorted or a sorted T cell fraction (not recorded which). These receptors were collected from a male donor with ankylosing spondylitis or in good health (not recorded which). CDR3s include the opening cysteine and the closing phenylalanine or tryptophan. Fields, in order: clone size, D gene, V gene, J gene, CDR3 DNA, CDR3 protein. D genes are given only for firm matches. Size is omitted from some rows. Given values are once, few, many or a class for expanded clones.

many	.	TRBV5-1	TRBJ2-5	TGCGCCAGCAGAATTGGTGGATTCCAAGAGACCCAGTACTTC	CASRIGGFQETQYF
many	TRBD2	TRBV12-3/TRBV12-4	TRBJ2-1	TGTGCCAGCAGTACAGCGGGAGGGAACCACAATGAGCAGTTCTTC	CASSTAGGNHNEQFF
many	TRBD2	TRBV11-2	TRBJ2-7	TGTGCCAGCAGCTTAAAAGGCACTAGCGGGAGGTTAAGCCCCTACGAGCAGTACTTC	CASSLKGTSGRLSPYEQYF
few	TRBD2	TRBV29-1	TRBJ2-7	TGCAGCGTTGAAGATCCAGCGGGACTCTCCTACGAGCAGTACTTC	CSVEDPAGLSYEQYF
many	.	TRBV4-1	TRBJ2-7	TGCGCCAGCAGCCAAGGAGAAGCGGTCTCCTCCTACGAGCAGTACTTC	CASSQGEAVSSYEQYF
many	.	TRBV20-1	TRBJ1-1	TGCAGTGCTTCAGGACAGCTTGGCGCTTTCTTT	CSASGQLGAFF
few	TRBD2	TRBV12-3/TRBV12-4	TRBJ2-7	TGTGCCAGCAGGACTAGCGGGTCTGACGAGCAGTACTTC	CASRTSGSDEQYF
many	.	TRBV15	TRBJ1-1	TGTGCCACCAGCAGGCAACGGGTTGAAGCTTTCTTT	CATSRQRVEAFF
.	.	TRBV7-9	TRBJ1-1	TGTGACAGCAGCTTAGCGGGCAGGGATTGGACTGAAGCTTTCTTT	CDSSLAGRDWTEAFF
.	TRBD2	TRBV7-8	TRBJ2-7	TGTGCCAGCAGCTTACTAGCGGGAGGGTTCAGTGACTCCTACGAGCAGTACTTC	CASSLLAGGFSDSYEQYF
many	.	TRBV12-3/TRBV12-4	TRBJ1-1	TGTGCCAGCAACAGGGTCGGGAACACTGAAGCTTTCTTT	CASNRVGNTEAFF
.	.	TRBV28	TRBJ2-7	TGTGCCAGCAGTTTACGGCTCGAGCAGTACTTC	CASSLRLEQYF
.	.	TRBV20-1	TRBJ1-2	TGCAGTGCTAGAGATGGGAAGGACTATGGCTACACCTTC	CSARDGKDYGYTF
few	.	TRBV5-1	TRBJ1-6	TGCGCCAGCAGCTTGGGGACAGTGACAGATTCACCCCTCCACTTT	CASSLGTVTDSPLHF
.	.	TRBV7-6	TRBJ2-2	TGTGCCAGCAGCGCCGCCACAGGGCTTAGCACCGGGGAGCTGTTTTTT	CASSAATGLSTGELFF
many	TRBD2	TRBV29-1	TRBJ2-3	TGCAGCGTTGCTTCGAGCGGGAGTTCCGGCACGCAGTATTTT	CSVASSGSSGTQYF
many	.	TRBV12-3/TRBV12-4	TRBJ1-5	TGTGCCAGCAGTTTTGCCCGGGAGTTACAGCCCCAGCATTTT	CASSFARELQPQHF
many	.	TRBV5-1	TRBJ2-2	TGCGCCAGCAGCTTGGTCGAGAGGACCGGGGAGCTGTTTTTT	CASSLVERTGELFF
.	.	TRBV24-1	TRBJ1-5	TGTGCCACCAGTGAACATAGCAATCAGCCCCAGCATTTT	CATSEHSNQPQHF
.	.	TRBV6-2/TRBV6-3	TRBJ2-1	TGTGCCAGCACCCGGGCTGTAGACAATGAGCAGTTCTTC	CASTRAVDNEQFF
many	TRBD2	TRBV5-1	TRBJ2-3	TGCGCCAGCAGCCTGGTAGGGACTAGCGGACCAGATACGCAGTATTTT	CASSLVGTSGPDTQYF
once	.	TRBV20-1	TRBJ2-6	TGCAGTGCACAAGGAGGGAGCCATGGGGCCAACGTCCTGACTTTC	CSAQGGSHGANVLTF
once	.	TRBV11-1	TRBJ2-1	TGTGCCAGCAGCTCAAAGGCGGGATTGAACAATGAGCAGTTCTTC	CASSSKAGLNNEQFF
.	.	TRBV7-8	TRBJ2-1	TGTGCCAGCAGCTTTTTTAGCGTCCACAATGAGCAGTTCTTC	CASSFFSVHNEQFF
few	.	TRBV7-9	TRBJ1-5	TGTGCCAGCAGCACTTCGACAGGACCCCAGCATTTT	CASSTSTGPQHF
few	.	TRBV10-2	TRBJ2-1	TGCGCCAGCAGTGAGTCGAAAAGCTACAATGAGCAGTTCTTC	CASSESKSYNEQFF
many	.	TRBV3-1	TRBJ2-4	TGTGCCAGCTCGGGATTAAAAAACATTCAGTACTTC	CASSGLKNIQYF
.	TRBD1	TRBV24-1	TRBJ2-4	TGTGCCACCAAAGGGTGGGGACAGGGTATTCAGTACTTC	CATKGWGQGIQYF
many	.	TRBV9	TRBJ1-5	TGTGCCAGCAGCGTAGAGGACTATCAGCCCCAGCATTTT	CASSVEDYQPQHF
many	.	TRBV28	TRBJ1-6	TGTGCCAGCAGTCCCTCCCGCCGGGGCTCCAATTCACCCCTCCACTTT	CASSPSRRGSNSPLHF
few	.	TRBV6-5	TRBJ1-3	TGTGCCAGCAGTTTCCACTCTGGAAACACCATATATTTT	CASSFHSGNTIYF
.	.	TRBV24-1	TRBJ2-2	TGTGCCACCAGTCGTACGGTTGCCGGGGAGCTGTTTTTT	CATSRTVAGELFF
many	.	TRBV19	TRBJ2-2	TGTGCCAGTAGTGGCCCTGCGGGTAGTAGGACCGGGGAGCTGTTTTTT	CASSGPAGSRTGELFF